These T cell receptor beta chains were read from a single sample in a study of blood T cell repertoires in COVID-19. Data came from immunoSEQ multiplex PCR; TCRdb stores just in-frame clones and leaves some out. The sample has about 400,000 clones; roughly nine tenths are singletons. Sequenced: PBMCs or T cells enriched from blood (not recorded which). The origin of the receptors is a woman aged 25 to 45 who had recovered from COVID-19. The CDR3 runs from the conserved cysteine through the conserved F or W. A D gene is named only where the DNA matches it firmly. The size of a clone is reported for some rows only, either as once, few or many, or as a class for expanded clones.

D	length	V	size	J	CDR3	DNA
-	16	TRBV6-5	-	TRBJ2-7	CASSYPPATSSYEQYF	TGTGCCAGCAGTTACCCTCCCGCAACTAGCTCCTACGAGCAGTACTTC
-	9	TRBV9	-	TRBJ1-1	CATKLGAFF	TGTGCCACCAAACTTGGAGCTTTCTTT
-	14	TRBV18	-	TRBJ1-1	CASSPRLRDTEAFF	TGTGCCAGCTCACCTCGCCTCCGGGACACTGAAGCTTTCTTT
-	13	TRBV5-4	-	TRBJ2-7	CASSLEAGRGRYF	TGTGCCAGCAGCTTGGAGGCAGGTCGGGGTCGGTACTTC
TRBD1	15	TRBV3-1/TRBV3-2	-	TRBJ1-5	CASSQGGTGLQPQHF	TGTGCCAGCAGCCAAGGGGGGACAGGGCTTCAGCCCCAGCATTTT
TRBD2	17	TRBV9	-	TRBJ2-5	CASSVSLAGGDQETQYF	TGTGCCAGCAGCGTAAGCCTAGCGGGGGGAGACCAAGAGACCCAGTACTTC
-	15	TRBV9	-	TRBJ2-1	CASSARRAGYNEQFF	TGTGCCAGCAGCGCCCGTAGGGCGGGGTACAATGAGCAGTTCTTC
-	16	TRBV18	few	TRBJ2-7	CASSYSVAQGGYEQYF	TGTGCCAGCTCGTATTCTGTTGCACAGGGAGGGTACGAGCAGTACTTC
TRBD1	13	TRBV7-6	-	TRBJ2-7	CASSPQGAGEQYF	TGTGCCAGCAGCCCACAGGGGGCTGGCGAGCAGTACTTC
-	13	TRBV5-1	-	TRBJ2-1	CASSTRQYNEQFF	TGCGCCAGCAGCACAAGACAGTACAATGAGCAGTTCTTC
TRBD1	16	TRBV18	-	TRBJ2-7	CASSPTPGQSSYEQYF	TGTGCCAGCTCACCAACGCCGGGACAGAGCTCCTACGAGCAGTACTTC
TRBD1	14	TRBV28	-	TRBJ1-5	CASSLIQGNQPQHF	TGTGCCAGCAGTTTAATACAGGGGAATCAGCCCCAGCATTTT
-	15	TRBV4-1	few	TRBJ1-5	CASSQVAAPNQPQHF	TGCGCCAGCAGCCAAGTGGCGGCGCCCAATCAGCCCCAGCATTTT
TRBD1	16	TRBV18	once	TRBJ1-1	CASSPTLQGGDDEAFF	TGTGCCAGCTCACCTACGCTACAGGGGGGGGACGATGAAGCTTTCTTT
-	15	TRBV6-1	-	TRBJ2-7	CASSEGRGLLYEQYF	TGTGCCAGCAGTGAGGGAAGGGGTCTTTTGTACGAGCAGTACTTC
-	15	TRBV11-2	-	TRBJ2-1	CASSLDRGFYNEQFF	TGTGCCAGCAGCTTAGACCGGGGGTTCTACAATGAGCAGTTCTTC
-	13	TRBV27	once	TRBJ1-6	CASSLWGRVPLHF	TGTGCCAGCAGTTTATGGGGGCGGGTACCCCTCCACTTT
TRBD1	15	TRBV14	few	TRBJ2-7	CASSHRTGFSYEQYF	TGTGCCAGCAGCCACCGGACAGGCTTCTCCTACGAGCAGTACTTC
-	13	TRBV2	-	TRBJ2-5	CASSDSGAQTQYF	TGTGCCAGCAGTGATTCAGGGGCACAGACCCAGTACTTC
TRBD1	16	TRBV28	-	TRBJ1-3	CASSPGGQGAGNTIYF	TGTGCCAGCAGCCCAGGAGGACAGGGGGCTGGAAACACCATATATTTT
TRBD1	14	TRBV10-3	once	TRBJ1-3	CAIGARGIRNTIYF	TGTGCCATCGGTGCCAGGGGGATTCGGAACACCATATATTTT
TRBD1	16	TRBV5-1	-	TRBJ2-7	CASSRGQELLSYEQYF	TGCGCCAGCAGCCGAGGACAGGAGTTACTCTCCTACGAGCAGTACTTC
-	14	TRBV5-1	-	TRBJ2-2	CASSLTVNTGELFF	TGCGCCAGCAGCTTGACGGTTAACACCGGGGAGCTGTTTTTT
-	16	TRBV3-1/TRBV3-2	once	TRBJ2-3	CASSQDRRGNTDTQYF	TGTGCCAGCAGCCAAGATCGTCGGGGGAACACAGATACGCAGTATTTT
TRBD1	14	TRBV28	-	TRBJ2-7	CASDLGQGTDEQYF	TGTGCCAGCGACCTAGGACAGGGAACAGACGAGCAGTACTTC
TRBD1	14	TRBV9	-	TRBJ1-1	CASSVEAGGTEAFF	TGTGCCAGCAGCGTAGAGGCAGGGGGAACTGAAGCTTTCTTT
-	14	TRBV11-3	-	TRBJ2-3	CASSSGHSTDTQYF	TGTGCCAGCAGCTCGGGACACAGCACAGATACGCAGTATTTT
-	12	TRBV13	-	TRBJ2-7	CASRGVSYEQYF	TGTGCCAGCAGGGGCGTCTCCTACGAGCAGTACTTC
TRBD1	15	TRBV28	-	TRBJ1-6	CASSYRGRGNSPLHF	TGTGCCAGCAGTTACCGTGGCAGGGGGAATTCACCCCTCCACTTT
TRBD1	13	TRBV2	once	TRBJ1-2	CASSRQGWRGYTF	TGTGCCAGCAGTCGACAGGGGTGGAGGGGCTACACCTTC
-	13	TRBV7-9	-	TRBJ1-3	CATRTGIGNTIYF	TGTGCCACCCGCACCGGGATTGGAAACACCATATATTTT
TRBD2	16	TRBV5-1	-	TRBJ2-3	CASSSGLAGSTDTQYF	TGCGCCAGCAGCTCGGGACTAGCGGGAAGCACAGATACGCAGTATTTT
-	16	TRBV4-1	once	TRBJ1-5	CASSQAPGGGNQPQHF	TGCGCCAGCAGCCAAGCCCCGGGTGGTGGCAATCAGCCCCAGCATTTT
TRBD1	15	TRBV10-3	few	TRBJ1-2	CAISESGGAAYGYTF	TGTGCCATCAGTGAATCAGGGGGCGCAGCCTATGGCTACACCTTC
TRBD1	15	TRBV2	-	TRBJ1-5	CASNLAGGDLSPQHF	TGTGCCAGCAATCTGGCAGGGGGTGACCTGTCGCCCCAGCATTTT
TRBD1	16	TRBV11-2	-	TRBJ1-3	CASSPGQEVPGNTIYF	TGTGCCAGCAGCCCAGGACAGGAGGTCCCTGGAAACACCATATATTTT
TRBD1	13	TRBV30	-	TRBJ2-7	CAWSMGQLSEQYF	TGTGCCTGGAGTATGGGACAGTTGAGCGAGCAGTACTTC
-	13	TRBV30	once	TRBJ1-5	CAWSKQGDQPQHF	TGTGCCTGGAGTAAGCAGGGCGATCAGCCCCAGCATTTT
-	11	TRBV7-8	-	TRBJ2-7	CASKGAYEQYF	TGTGCCTCAAAGGGGGCCTACGAGCAGTACTTC
TRBD2	18	TRBV6-1	-	TRBJ2-5	CASSELGLAGRAQETQYF	TGTGCCAGCAGTGAATTGGGACTAGCGGGCCGCGCTCAAGAGACCCAGTACTTC
-	11	TRBV28	-	TRBJ2-7	CASSFGYEQYF	TGTGCCAGCAGTTTCGGGTACGAGCAGTACTTC
TRBD2	17	TRBV5-4	-	TRBJ2-3	CASSLRKAGGMADTQYF	TGTGCCAGCAGCTTGAGGAAAGCGGGAGGGATGGCAGATACGCAGTATTTT
-	14	TRBV28	few	TRBJ2-7	CASSTFGESYEQYF	TGTGCCAGCAGCACCTTCGGGGAGAGCTACGAGCAGTACTTC